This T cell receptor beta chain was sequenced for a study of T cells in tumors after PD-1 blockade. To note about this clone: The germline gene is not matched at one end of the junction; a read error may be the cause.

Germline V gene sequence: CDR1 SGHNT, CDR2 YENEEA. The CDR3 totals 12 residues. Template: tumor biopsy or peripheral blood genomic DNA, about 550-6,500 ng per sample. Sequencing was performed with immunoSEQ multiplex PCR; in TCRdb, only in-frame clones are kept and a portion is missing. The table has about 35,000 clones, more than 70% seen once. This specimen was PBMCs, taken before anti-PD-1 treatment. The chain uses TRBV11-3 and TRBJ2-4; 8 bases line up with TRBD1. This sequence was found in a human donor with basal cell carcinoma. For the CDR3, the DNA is TGTGCCAGCAGCTTAGACCGACGGACAGGGCACTTC. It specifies CASSLDRRTGHF.